Presented here are 7 T cell receptor beta chains from one specimen sequenced in a study of shared clonotypes between healthy human individuals (dated by TCRdb to 2018 to 2021). Library creation used the immunoSEQ multiplex PCR assay. TCRdb stores this immuneACCESS table with in-frame sequences only. Part of the clones is absent; in the studies checked, under half of the shortfall reflects unresolved V genes, and no reason is known for the rest. The sample table contains about 960,000 clones; only one count was recorded for 70% to 85% of them. Together, the top ten hold about 1.5% of the sample. Sequenced input: memory CD4+ T cells sorted from blood. The cell subset or site label of this sample denotes: CD45RA-negative fraction. The receptors derive from a man younger than 35 in good health.

The chain recombines TRBV11-2 with TRBJ2-2, with 8 bases identical to TRBD2. Trimming cost V 0 bases and J 5 bases; bases outside gene matches: 8. The CDR3 length is 17 residues. Germline assignment: CDR1 SGHAT and CDR2 FQNNGV. DNA for the CDR3: TGTGCCAGCAGCTTAGATCTGGCTAGCGGGCGGACCGGGGAGCTGTTTTTT. Its translation: CASSLDLASGRTGELFF.

The chain couples TRBV4-1 to TRBJ1-5; D gene unclear. The CDR3 is made up of 14 amino acids. With 0 bases removed from V and 2 bases from J, the gap between germline ends came to 5 bases. The germline V gene has CDR1 MGHRA and CDR2 YSYEKL. The CDR3 spells CASSQDLGNQPQHF. The CDR3 nucleotides are TGCGCCAGCAGCCAAGATCTTGGCAATCAGCCCCAGCATTTT.

About this clone: The same CDR3 is also encoded by other DNA sequences in this sample. The chain couples TRBV5-1 to TRBJ1-3, with D perhaps TRBD1 (5 bases). The CDR3 has 14 residues. With 3 bases removed from V and 4 bases from J, the gap between germline ends came to 11 bases. Germline CDR1 and CDR2: SGHRS and YFSETQ. The CDR3 protein is CASSSGTEGNTIYF. Written as DNA, the CDR3 is TGCGCCAGCAGCTCCGGGACGGAAGGAAACACCATATATTTT.

The CDR3 nucleotides are TGTGCCTGGAGTTATGGCGGGAGGGCCCTTAGAAACATTCAGTACTTC. Translating it yields CAWSYGGRALRNIQYF. The chain joins TRBV30 to TRBJ2-4; TRBD2 matches 9 bases. Germline V gives CDR1 GTSNPN, CDR2 SVGIG (reference sequence). The trim removed 2 bases at V and 6 bases at J, leaving 11 bases unmatched. The length of the CDR3 is 16 residues.

V and J are TRBV6-1 and TRBJ2-1; the D gene could be TRBD1 or TRBD2 (5 bases each). Per the germline V gene, CDR1 is MNHNS and CDR2 is SASEGT. This CDR3 has 12 amino acids. V gave up 6 bases and J gave up 15 bases, with 18 bases separating them. The CDR3 DNA sequence: TGTGCCAGCAGCTTGGGGGACGGATTTCTGTTCTTC. This gives the protein CASSLGDGFLFF.

This rearrangement joins TRBV5-1 to TRBJ2-7, with TRBD1 as a possible D gene (6 bases). Germline V gives CDR1 SGHRS, CDR2 YFSETQ. Trimming took off 4 bases at V and 7 bases at J, with 18 bases between the two ends. The CDR3 contains 14 residues. The CDR3 loop is CASSPGTSNGEQYF. The CDR3 nucleotides read TGCGCCAGCAGCCCCGGGACATCCAACGGGGAGCAGTACTTC.

The rearrangement joins TRBV30 to TRBJ2-4; D unresolved. The CDR3 is 15 residues long. The V end lost 0 bases, the J end lost 2 bases, and 11 bases lay between the germline ends. In germline, CDR1 is GTSNPN, CDR2 SVGIG (reference sequence). The CDR3 loop is CAWSVLSGPKNIQYF. CDR3 nucleotides: TGTGCCTGGAGTGTTTTGTCCGGCCCCAAAAACATTCAGTACTTC.